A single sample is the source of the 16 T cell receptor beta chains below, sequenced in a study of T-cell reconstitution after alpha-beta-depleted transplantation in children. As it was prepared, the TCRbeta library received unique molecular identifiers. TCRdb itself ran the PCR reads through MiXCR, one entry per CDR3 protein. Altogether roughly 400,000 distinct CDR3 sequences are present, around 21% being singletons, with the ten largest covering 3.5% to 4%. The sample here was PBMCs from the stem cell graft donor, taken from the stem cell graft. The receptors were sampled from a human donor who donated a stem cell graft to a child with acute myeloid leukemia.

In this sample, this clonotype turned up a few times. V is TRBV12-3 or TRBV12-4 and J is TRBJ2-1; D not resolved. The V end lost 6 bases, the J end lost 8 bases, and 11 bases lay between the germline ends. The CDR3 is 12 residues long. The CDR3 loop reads CASRLSVDEQFF. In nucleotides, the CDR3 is TGTGCCAGCAGACTAAGCGTAGATGAGCAGTTCTTC.

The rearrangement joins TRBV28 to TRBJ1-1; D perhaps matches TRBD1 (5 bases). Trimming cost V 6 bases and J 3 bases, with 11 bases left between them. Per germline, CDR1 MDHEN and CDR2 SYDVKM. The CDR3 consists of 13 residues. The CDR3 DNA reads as TGTGCCAGCAGCGGGGGTCGGTACACTGAAGCTTTCTTT. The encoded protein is CASSGGRYTEAFF.

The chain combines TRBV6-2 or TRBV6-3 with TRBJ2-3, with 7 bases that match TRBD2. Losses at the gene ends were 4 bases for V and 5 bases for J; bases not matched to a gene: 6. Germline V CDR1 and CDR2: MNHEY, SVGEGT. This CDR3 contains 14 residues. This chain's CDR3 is CASSLRAGEDTQYF. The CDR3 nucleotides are TGTGCCAGCAGTTTGAGGGCGGGAGAAGATACGCAGTATTTT.

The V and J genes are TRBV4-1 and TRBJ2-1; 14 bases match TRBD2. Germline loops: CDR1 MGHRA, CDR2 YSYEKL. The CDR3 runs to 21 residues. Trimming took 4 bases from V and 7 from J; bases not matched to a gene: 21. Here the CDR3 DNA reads TGCGCCAGCAGCCGAACCGGGACTAGCGGGAGATCTCCCTTTTACATAAATGAGCAGTTCTTC. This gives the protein CASSRTGTSGRSPFYINEQFF.

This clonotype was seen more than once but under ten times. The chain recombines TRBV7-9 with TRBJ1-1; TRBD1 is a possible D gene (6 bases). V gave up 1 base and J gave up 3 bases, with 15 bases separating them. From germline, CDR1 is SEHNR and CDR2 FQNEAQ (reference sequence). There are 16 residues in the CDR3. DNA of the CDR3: TGTGCCAGCAGCTTAGGGCAGGGGAGTGAGGACACTGAAGCTTTCTTT. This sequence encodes CASSLGQGSEDTEAFF. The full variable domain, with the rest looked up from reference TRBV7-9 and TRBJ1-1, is DTGVSQNPRHKITKRGQNVTFRCDPISEHNRLYWYRQTLGQGPEFLTYFQNEAQLEKSRLLSDRFSAERPKGSFSTLEIQRTEQGDSAMYLCASSLGQGSEDTEAFFGQGTRLTVV.

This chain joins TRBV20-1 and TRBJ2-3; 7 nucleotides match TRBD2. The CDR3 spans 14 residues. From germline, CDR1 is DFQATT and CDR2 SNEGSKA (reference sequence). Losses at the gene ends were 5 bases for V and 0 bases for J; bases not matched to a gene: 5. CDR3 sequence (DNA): TGCAGTGCTGCTTCTAGCGGTAGCACAGATACGCAGTATTTT. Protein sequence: CSAASSGSTDTQYF.

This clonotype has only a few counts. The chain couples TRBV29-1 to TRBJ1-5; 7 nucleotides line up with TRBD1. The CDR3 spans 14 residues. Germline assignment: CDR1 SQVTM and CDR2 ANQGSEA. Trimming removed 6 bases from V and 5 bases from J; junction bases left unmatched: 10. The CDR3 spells CSVVTGSLDQPQHF. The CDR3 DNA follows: TGCAGCGTGGTGACAGGGAGCCTGGATCAGCCCCAGCATTTT. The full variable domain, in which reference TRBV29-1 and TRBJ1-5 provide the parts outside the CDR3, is SAVISQKPSRDICQRGTSLTIQCQVDSQVTMMFWYRQQPGQSLTLIATANQGSEATYESGFVIDKFPISRPNLTFSTLTVSNMSPEDSSIYLCSVVTGSLDQPQHFGDGTRLSIL.

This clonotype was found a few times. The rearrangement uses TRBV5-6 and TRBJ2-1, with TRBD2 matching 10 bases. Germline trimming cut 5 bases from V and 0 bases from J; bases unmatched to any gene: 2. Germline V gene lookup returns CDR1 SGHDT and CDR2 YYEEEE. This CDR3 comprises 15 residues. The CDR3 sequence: CASSLAGVSYNEQFF. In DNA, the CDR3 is TGTGCCAGCAGTCTAGCGGGGGTCTCCTACAATGAGCAGTTCTTC.

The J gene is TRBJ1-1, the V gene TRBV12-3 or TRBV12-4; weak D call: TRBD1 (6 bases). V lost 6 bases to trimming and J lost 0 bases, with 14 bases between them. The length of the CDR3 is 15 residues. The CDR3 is CASRITGTLNTEAFF. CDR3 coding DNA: TGTGCCAGCAGAATAACCGGGACACTGAACACTGAAGCTTTCTTT.

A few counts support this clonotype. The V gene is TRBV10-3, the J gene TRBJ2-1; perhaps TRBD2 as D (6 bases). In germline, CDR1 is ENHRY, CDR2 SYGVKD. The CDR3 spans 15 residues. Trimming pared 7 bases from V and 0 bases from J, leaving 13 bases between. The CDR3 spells CAITRTGDSYNEQFF. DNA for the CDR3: TGTGCCATCACTAGAACGGGGGACTCCTACAATGAGCAGTTCTTC.

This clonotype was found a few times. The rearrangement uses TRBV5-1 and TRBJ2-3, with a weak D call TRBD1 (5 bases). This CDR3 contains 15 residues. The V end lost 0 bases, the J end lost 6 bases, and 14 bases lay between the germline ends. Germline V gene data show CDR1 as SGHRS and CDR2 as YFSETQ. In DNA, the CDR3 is TGCGCCAGCAGCTTGGCCGTGGACAAAGGGGATACGCAGTATTTT. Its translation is CASSLAVDKGDTQYF.

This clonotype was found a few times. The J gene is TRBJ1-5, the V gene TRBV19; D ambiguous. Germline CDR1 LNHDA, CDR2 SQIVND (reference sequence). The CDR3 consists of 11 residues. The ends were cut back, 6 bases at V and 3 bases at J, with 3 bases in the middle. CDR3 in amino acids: CASRTNQPQHF. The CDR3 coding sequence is TGTGCCAGTAGAACCAATCAGCCCCAGCATTTT.

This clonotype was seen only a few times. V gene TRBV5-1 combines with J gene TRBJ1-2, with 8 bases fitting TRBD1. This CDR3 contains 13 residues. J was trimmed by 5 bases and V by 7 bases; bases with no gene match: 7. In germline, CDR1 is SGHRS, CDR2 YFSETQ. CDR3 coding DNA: TGCGCCAGCTGCCGGACAGGGTTATATGGCTACACCTTC. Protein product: CASCRTGLYGYTF.

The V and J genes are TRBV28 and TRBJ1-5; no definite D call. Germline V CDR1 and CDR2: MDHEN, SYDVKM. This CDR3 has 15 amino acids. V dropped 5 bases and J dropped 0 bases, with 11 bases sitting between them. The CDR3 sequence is CASSLRQNSNQPQHF. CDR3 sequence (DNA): TGTGCCAGCAGTCTCCGGCAAAATAGCAATCAGCCCCAGCATTTT.

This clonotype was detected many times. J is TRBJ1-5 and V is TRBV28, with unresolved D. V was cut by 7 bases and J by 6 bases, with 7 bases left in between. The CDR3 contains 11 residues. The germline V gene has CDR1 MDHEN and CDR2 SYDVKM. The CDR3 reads CASTSRQPQHF. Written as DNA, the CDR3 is TGTGCCAGCACTTCGCGTCAGCCCCAGCATTTT.

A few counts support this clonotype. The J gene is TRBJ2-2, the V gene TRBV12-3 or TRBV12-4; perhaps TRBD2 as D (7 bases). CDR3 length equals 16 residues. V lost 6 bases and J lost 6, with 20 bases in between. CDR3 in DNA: TGTGCCAGCAGCCCCGCGCGGGGGAAGGGGGCCGGGGAGCTGTTTTTT. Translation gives CASSPARGKGAGELFF.